This T cell receptor beta chain was recovered during a study of cytomegalovirus exposure and HLA in healthy donors. After removal of 5 bases from V and 4 bases from J, the junction contained 4 bases not matched to a gene. The germline CDR1 and CDR2 sequences are SGHAT and FQNNGV. The CDR3 length is 14 residues. Only in-frame clones appear in the TCRdb table, and some are missing; sequencing was by immunoSEQ multiplex PCR. Of under 200,000 clones detected, approximately 87% appear once; the ten largest clones hold about 5.8%. The sequencing sample was made of PBMCs. The receptor comes from a woman aged 25 to 45 in good health and CMV-seronegative. The chain has TRBV11-2 and TRBJ2-2; 7 positions match TRBD2. CDR3 loop: CASSLGGSTGELFF. In DNA form, the CDR3 reads TGTGCCAGCAGCCTGGGGGGGAGCACCGGGGAGCTGTTTTTT.